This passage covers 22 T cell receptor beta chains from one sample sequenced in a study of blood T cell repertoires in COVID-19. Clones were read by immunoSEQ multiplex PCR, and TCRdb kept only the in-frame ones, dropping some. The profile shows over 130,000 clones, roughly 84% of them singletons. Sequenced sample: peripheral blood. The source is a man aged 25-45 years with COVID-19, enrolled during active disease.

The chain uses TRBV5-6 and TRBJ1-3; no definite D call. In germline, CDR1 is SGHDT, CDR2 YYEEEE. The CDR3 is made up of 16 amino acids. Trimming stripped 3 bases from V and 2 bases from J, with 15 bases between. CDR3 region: CASSSRGSAPGNTIYF. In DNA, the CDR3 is TGTGCCAGCAGCTCACGAGGAAGTGCCCCTGGAAACACCATATATTTT.

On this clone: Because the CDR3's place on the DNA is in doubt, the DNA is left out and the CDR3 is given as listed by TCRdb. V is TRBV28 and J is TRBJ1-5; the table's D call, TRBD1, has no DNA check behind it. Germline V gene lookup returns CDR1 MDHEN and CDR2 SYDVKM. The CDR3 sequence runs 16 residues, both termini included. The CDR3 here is CASSSSTRYSNQPQHF.

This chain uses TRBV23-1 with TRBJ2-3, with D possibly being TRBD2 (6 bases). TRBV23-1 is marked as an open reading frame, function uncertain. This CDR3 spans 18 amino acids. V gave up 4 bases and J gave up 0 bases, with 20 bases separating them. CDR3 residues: CASSPGTPKDNSTDTQYF. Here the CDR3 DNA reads TGCGCCAGCAGTCCCGGGACTCCGAAGGACAATAGCACAGATACGCAGTATTTT.

The CDR3 DNA reads TGTGCCAGCAGTTACCTCGAGACTAGCTATTCCTACAATGAGCAGTTCTTC. Its translation: CASSYLETSYSYNEQFF. J is TRBJ2-1 and V is TRBV6-2 or TRBV6-3; TRBD2 agrees at 7 bases. Germline assignment: CDR1 MNHEY and CDR2 SVGEGT. Germline trimming cut 2 bases from V and 1 base from J; bases unmatched to any gene: 8. This CDR3 comprises 17 residues.

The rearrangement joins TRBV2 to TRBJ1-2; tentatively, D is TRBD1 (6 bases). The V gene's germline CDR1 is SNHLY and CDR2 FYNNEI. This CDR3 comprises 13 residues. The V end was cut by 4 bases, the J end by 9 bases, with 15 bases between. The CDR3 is CASSGPYRDSYTF. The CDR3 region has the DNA TGTGCCAGCAGTGGACCCTACCGGGACAGCTACACCTTC.

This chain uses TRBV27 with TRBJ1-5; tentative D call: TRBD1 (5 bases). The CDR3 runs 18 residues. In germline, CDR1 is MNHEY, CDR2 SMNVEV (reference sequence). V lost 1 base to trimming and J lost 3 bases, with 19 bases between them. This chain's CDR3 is CASSLWGPRSMDNQPQHF. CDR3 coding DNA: TGTGCCAGCAGTTTATGGGGCCCCCGCTCGATGGACAATCAGCCCCAGCATTTT.

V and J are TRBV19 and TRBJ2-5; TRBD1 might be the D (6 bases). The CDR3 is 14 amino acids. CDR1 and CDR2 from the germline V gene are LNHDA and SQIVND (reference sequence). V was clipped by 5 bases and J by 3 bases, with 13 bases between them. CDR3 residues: CASSSTGIKETQYF. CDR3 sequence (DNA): TGTGCCAGTAGTTCTACAGGGATCAAAGAGACCCAGTACTTC.

For the CDR3, the DNA is TGTGCCAGCAGCCCAGCGGGACCCTCCTACAATGAGCAGTTCTTC. It codes for CASSPAGPSYNEQFF. The V and J genes are TRBV27 and TRBJ2-1, with 7 nucleotides matching TRBD2. V shed 6 bases, J shed 0 bases, and the junction held 5 bases outside the gene matches. Germline CDR1 reads MNHEY; CDR2 reads SMNVEV (reference sequence). This CDR3 is 15 amino acids long.

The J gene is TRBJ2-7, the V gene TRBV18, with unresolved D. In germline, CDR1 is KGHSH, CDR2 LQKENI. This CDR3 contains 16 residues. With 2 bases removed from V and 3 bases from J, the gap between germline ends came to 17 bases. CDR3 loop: CASSPAPPGLFYEQYF. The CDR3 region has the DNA TGTGCCAGCTCACCAGCTCCCCCAGGCTTGTTCTACGAGCAGTACTTC.

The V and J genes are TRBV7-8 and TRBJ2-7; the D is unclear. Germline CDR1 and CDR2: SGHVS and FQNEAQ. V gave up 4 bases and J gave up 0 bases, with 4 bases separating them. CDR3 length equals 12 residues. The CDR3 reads CASSSSSYEQYF. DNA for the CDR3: TGTGCCAGCAGCTCCTCCTCCTACGAGCAGTACTTC.

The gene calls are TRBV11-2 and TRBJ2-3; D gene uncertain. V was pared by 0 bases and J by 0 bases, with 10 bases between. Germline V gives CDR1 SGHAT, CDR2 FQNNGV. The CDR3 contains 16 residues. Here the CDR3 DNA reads TGTGCCAGCAGCTTAGACGCAGGAACCAGCACAGATACGCAGTATTTT. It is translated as CASSLDAGTSTDTQYF.

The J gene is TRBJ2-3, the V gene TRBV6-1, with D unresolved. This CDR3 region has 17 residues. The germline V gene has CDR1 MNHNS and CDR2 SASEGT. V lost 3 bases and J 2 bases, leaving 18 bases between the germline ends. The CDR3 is CASSDHVQLIVTDTQYF. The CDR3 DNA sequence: TGTGCCAGCAGTGATCATGTACAGCTCATAGTCACAGATACGCAGTATTTT.

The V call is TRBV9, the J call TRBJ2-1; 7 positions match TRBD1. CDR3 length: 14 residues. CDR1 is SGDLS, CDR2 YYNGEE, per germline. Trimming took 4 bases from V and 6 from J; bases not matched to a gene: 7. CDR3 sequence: CASSIRDSINEQFF. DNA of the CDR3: TGTGCCAGCAGCATCCGGGACAGCATCAATGAGCAGTTCTTC.

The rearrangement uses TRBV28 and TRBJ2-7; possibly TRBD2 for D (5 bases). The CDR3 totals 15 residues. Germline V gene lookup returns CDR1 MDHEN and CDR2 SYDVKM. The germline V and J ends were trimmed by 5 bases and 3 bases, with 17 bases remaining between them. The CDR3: CASSLAAEVYYEQYF. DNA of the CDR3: TGTGCCAGCAGTCTGGCCGCGGAGGTTTACTACGAGCAGTACTTC.

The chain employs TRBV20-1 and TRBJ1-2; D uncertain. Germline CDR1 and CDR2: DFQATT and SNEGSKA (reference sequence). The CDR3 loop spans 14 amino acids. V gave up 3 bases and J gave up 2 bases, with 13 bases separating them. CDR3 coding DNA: TGCAGTGCTAGTTCAGGCAGAATAAACTATGGCTACACCTTC. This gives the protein CSASSGRINYGYTF.

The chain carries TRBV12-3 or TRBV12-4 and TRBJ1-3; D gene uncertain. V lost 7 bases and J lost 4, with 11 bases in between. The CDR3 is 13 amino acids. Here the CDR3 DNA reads TGTGCCAGCATTCCCTGGGCGGGAAACACCATATATTTT. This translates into CASIPWAGNTIYF.

CDR3 DNA: TGTGCCAGCAGCCAAGATGGGCTAGCGGGCCTCACAGATACGCAGTATTTT. Translating gives CASSQDGLAGLTDTQYF. The J gene is TRBJ2-3, the V gene TRBV3-1 (or the pseudogene TRBV3-2); 8 positions match TRBD2. The germline V gene encodes CDR1 LGHDT and CDR2 YNNKEL (reference sequence). The ends lost 0 bases at V and 2 bases at J; junction bases unmatched: 7. There are 17 residues in the CDR3.

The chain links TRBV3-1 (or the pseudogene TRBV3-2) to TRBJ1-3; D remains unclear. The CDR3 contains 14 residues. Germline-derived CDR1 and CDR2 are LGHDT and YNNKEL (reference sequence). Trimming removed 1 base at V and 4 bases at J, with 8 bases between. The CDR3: CASSQGGGGNTIYF. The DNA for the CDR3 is TGTGCCAGCAGCCAAGGCGGAGGGGGAAACACCATATATTTT.

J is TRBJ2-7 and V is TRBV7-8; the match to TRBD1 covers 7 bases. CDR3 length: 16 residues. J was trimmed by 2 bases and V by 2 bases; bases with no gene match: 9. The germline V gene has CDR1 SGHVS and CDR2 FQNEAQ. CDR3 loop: CASSLLGTEGTYEQYF. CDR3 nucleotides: TGTGCCAGCAGCTTACTCGGGACAGAGGGTACCTACGAGCAGTACTTC.

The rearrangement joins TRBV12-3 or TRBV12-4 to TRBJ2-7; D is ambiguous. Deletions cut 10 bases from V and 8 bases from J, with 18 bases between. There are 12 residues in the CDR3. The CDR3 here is CATRVGGEKQYF. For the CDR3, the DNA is TGTGCCACACGCGTCGGCGGAGAGAAGCAGTACTTC.

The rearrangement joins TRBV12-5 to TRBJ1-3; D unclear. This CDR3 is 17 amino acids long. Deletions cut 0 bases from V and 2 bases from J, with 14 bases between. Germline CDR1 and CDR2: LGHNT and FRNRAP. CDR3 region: CASGLVPSEATGNTIYF. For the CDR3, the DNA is TGTGCTAGTGGTTTGGTACCCTCCGAGGCCACTGGAAACACCATATATTTT.

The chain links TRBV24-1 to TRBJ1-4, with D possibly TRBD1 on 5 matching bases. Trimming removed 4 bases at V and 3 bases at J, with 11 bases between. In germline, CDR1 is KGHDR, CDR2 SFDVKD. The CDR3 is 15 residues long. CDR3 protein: CATSEGAGANEKLFF. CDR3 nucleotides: TGTGCCACCAGTGAAGGGGCGGGAGCTAATGAAAAACTGTTTTTT.